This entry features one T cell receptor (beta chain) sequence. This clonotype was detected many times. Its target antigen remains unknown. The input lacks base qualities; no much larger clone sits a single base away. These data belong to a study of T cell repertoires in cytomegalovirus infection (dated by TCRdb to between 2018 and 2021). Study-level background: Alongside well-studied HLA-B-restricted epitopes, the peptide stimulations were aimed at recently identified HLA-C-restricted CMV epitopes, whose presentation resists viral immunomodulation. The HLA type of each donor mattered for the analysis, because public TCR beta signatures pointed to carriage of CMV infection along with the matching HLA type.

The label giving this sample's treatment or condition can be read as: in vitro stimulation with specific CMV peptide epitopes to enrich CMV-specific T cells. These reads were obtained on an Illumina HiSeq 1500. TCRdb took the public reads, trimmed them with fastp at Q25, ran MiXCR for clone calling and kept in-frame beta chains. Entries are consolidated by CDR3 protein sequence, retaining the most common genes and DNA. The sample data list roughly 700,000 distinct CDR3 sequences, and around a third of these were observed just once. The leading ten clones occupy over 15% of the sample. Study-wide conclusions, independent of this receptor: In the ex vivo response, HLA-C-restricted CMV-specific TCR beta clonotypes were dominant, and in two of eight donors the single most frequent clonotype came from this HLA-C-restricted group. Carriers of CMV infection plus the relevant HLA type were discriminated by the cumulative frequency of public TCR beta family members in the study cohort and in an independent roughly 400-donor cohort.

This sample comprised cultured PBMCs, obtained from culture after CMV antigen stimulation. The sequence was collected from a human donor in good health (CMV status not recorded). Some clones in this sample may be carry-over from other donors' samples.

The DNA sequence is given as TGTGCCAGCAGCACCCCGGGACAGGGGTCGGACACAGATACGCAGTATTTT. Translated, it reads CASSTPGQGSDTDTQYF. The chain is assembled from TRBV7-2 and TRBJ2-3, and 10 bases in between align with TRBD1. V lost 5 bases and J lost 2 bases, and the count of bases not matched to a germline gene is 10. Taken from cysteine to phenylalanine, the CDR3 has 17 residues. Just CDR3 DNA is preserved here, 51 bases in frame from base 1. The CDR1 and CDR2 encoded by the germline V gene are SGHTA and FQGNSA.